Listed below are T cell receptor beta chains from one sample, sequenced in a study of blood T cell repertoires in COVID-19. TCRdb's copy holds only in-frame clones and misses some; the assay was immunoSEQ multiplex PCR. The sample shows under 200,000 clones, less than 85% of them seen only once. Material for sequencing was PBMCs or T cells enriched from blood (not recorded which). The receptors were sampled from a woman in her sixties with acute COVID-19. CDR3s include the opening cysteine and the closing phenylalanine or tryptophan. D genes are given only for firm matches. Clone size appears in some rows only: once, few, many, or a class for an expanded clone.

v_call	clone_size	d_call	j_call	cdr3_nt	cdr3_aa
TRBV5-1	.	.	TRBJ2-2	TGCGCCAGCAGCTTGCAGGGGCCGGTCGATCCGTCCGGGGAGCTGTTTTTT	CASSLQGPVDPSGELFF
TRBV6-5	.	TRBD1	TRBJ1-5	TGTGCCAGCAGTTACTCTTGGCAGGGGGGTCAGCCCCAGCATTTT	CASSYSWQGGQPQHF
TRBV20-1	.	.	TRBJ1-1	TGCAGTGCTAGTAGGGAGCCGGACACTGAAGCTTTCTTT	CSASREPDTEAFF
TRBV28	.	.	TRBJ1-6	TGTGCCAGCAGCTGGGAGGGAAGGTCTTTCAATTCACCCCTCCACTTT	CASSWEGRSFNSPLHF
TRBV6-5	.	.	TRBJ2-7	TGTGCCACTAACAGGGATGCTTCCTACGAGCAGTACTTC	CATNRDASYEQYF
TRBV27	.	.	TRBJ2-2	TGTGCCAGCAGACTCAAATGGAACACCGGGGAGCTGTTTTTT	CASRLKWNTGELFF
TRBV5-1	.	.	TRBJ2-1	TGCGCCAGCAGCTTGTCCCAAGCGAGCTCCTACAATGAGCAGTTCTTC	CASSLSQASSYNEQFF
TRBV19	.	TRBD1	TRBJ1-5	TGTGCCAGTAGTCCCGGACAGGGCTTCATTTACAATCAGCCCCAGCATTTT	CASSPGQGFIYNQPQHF
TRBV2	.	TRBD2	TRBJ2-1	TGTGCCAGCAGCGGAACTAGCGCCTACAATGAGCAGTTCTTC	CASSGTSAYNEQFF
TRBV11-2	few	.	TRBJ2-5	TGTGCCAGCAGCCTCCTGGGAGGGGGGAACCAAGAGACCCAGTACTTC	CASSLLGGGNQETQYF
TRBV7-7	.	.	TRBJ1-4	TGTGCCAGCAGCTTAGGGCCTAATGAAAAACTGTTTTTT	CASSLGPNEKLFF
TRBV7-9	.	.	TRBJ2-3	TGTGCCAGCAGCCCTAGGGGCCCAGATACGCAGTATTTT	CASSPRGPDTQYF
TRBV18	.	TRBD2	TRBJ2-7	TGTGCCAGCTCACCACCGCTAGCGGGCTATGACGAGCAGTACTTC	CASSPPLAGYDEQYF
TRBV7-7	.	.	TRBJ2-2	TGTGCCAGCTCTGCTACCATCGGGGAGCTGTTTTTT	CASSATIGELFF
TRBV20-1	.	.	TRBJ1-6	TGCAGTGCTAGTCTCCCCTCGGTCGGGGGGCTGAGTAATTCACCCCTCCACTTT	CSASLPSVGGLSNSPLHF
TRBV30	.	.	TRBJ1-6	TGTGCCTGGAGTGGAGAGTCAGGGGTGGGATCACCCCTCCACTTT	CAWSGESGVGSPLHF
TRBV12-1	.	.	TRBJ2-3	TGTGCCAGCAGCTCCGAGACTAGCGGGTCTAGCACAGATACGCAGTATTTT	CASSSETSGSSTDTQYF
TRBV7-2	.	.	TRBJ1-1	TGTGCCAGCAGCCCTCCGGCAGGGAAGCTGACTGAAGCTTTCTTT	CASSPPAGKLTEAFF
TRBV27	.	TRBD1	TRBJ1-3	TGTGCCAGCAGTTTATCCTCCCCAGACAGGGGAGGCAGTAACACCATATATTTT	CASSLSSPDRGGSNTIYF
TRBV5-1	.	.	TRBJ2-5	TGCGCCAGCAGCTTGGGATCGGGGGAAGAGACCCAGTACTTC	CASSLGSGEETQYF
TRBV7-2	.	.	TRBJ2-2	TGTGCCAGCAGCCAGACTAGTAGGTCCGGGGAGCTGTTTTTT	CASSQTSRSGELFF
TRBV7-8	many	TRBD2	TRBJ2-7	TGTGCCAGCAGCTTAGTTCTAGCGGGACCCTACGAGCAGTACTTC	CASSLVLAGPYEQYF
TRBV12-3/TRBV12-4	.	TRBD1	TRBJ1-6	TGTGCCAGCAGTCGACAGGGTCGGTCACCCCTCCACTTT	CASSRQGRSPLHF
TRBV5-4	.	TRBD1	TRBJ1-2	TGTGCCAGCAGCTTTAGGGACAGGGAGGGAGGCTACACCTTC	CASSFRDREGGYTF
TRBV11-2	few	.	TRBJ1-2	TGTGCCAGCAGCTCCGCGGGAGCCCATGACTACACCTTC	CASSSAGAHDYTF
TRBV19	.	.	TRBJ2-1	TGTGCCAGTAACCTAAGAGGGTCCCGCAATGAGCAGTTCTTC	CASNLRGSRNEQFF
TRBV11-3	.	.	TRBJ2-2	TGTGCCAGCAGCCCAGGGGTCACCGGGGAGCTGTTTTTT	CASSPGVTGELFF
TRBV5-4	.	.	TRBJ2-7	TGTGCCAGCAAATTGGTCGGGAGTGACGAGCAGTACTTC	CASKLVGSDEQYF
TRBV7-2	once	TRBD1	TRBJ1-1	TGTGCCAGCAGCCAACAGGGGGCCGCTGAAGCTTTCTTT	CASSQQGAAEAFF
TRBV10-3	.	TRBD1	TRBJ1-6	TGTGCCATCAGTGAGTCGACAGGGGTCAGCTCACCCCTCCACTTT	CAISESTGVSSPLHF
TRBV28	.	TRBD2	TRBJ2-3	TGTGCCAGCAGTTTAGGGCTAGCGGGCTCCACAGATACGCAGTATTTT	CASSLGLAGSTDTQYF
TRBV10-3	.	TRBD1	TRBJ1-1	TGTGCCATCAGGGGACAGGGGGCAGCTGAAGCTTTCTTT	CAIRGQGAAEAFF
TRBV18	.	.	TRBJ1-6	TGTGCCAGCTCACCACGGGACACGAATTCACCCCTCCACTTT	CASSPRDTNSPLHF